This T cell receptor (beta chain) was recorded in a study of blood T cell repertoires in COVID-19. Study-wide background: Specimens from acute and convalescent COVID-19 originated in the United States, Italy and Spain. The cDNA or gDNA used as material had been derived from T cells, B-cell-depleted T cells, or PBMCs.

Study processing details: The authors estimated nucleated cell counts from reference gene primer amplification. TCRdb's copy holds only in-frame clones and misses some; the assay was immunoSEQ multiplex PCR. From that table come the V and J calls and clone size; the DNA was used to work out D and trimming. The table records 170,000 or so clones, roughly 80% of them present only once. The Seattle patients joined while their infection was active and were tracked longitudinally afterward. The V and J ends lost 2 bases and 7 bases respectively, with 15 bases between them. Germline CDR1 MNHEY, CDR2 SVGAGI. The CDR3 consists of 14 residues. This clone has a handful of counts.

The rearrangement links TRBV6-5 to TRBJ2-7, with D tentatively TRBD1 (7 bases). Input material: peripheral blood. This sequence originates from a woman aged 70 to 79 with COVID-19, enrolled during active disease. In DNA form, the CDR3 reads TGTGCCAGCAGTTACCGAGGGCAGGGGGGAGAGCAGTACTTC. This codes for CASSYRGQGGEQYF.